The 20 T cell receptor beta chains given below trace back to one sample, sequenced in a study of blood T cell repertoires in COVID-19. Assay used: immunoSEQ multiplex PCR; TCRdb lists only in-frame clones, some missing. The table shows around 270,000 clones, with around nine tenths occurring only once. Input material: peripheral blood. These receptors originate from a man aged 40-50 years who had recovered from COVID-19.

The gene calls are TRBV7-2 and TRBJ2-2; 7 nucleotides agree with TRBD1. V shed 5 bases, J shed 6 bases, and the junction held 9 bases outside the gene matches. The CDR3 sequence is 15 residues long. Germline V lookup: CDR1 SGHTA, CDR2 FQGNSA. The CDR3 DNA follows: TGTGCCAGCAGCCTTAGACGACAGGGATCCGGGGAGCTGTTTTTT. Translation gives CASSLRRQGSGELFF. Together with reference TRBV7-2 and TRBJ2-2, the CDR3 gives the full variable domain: GAGVSQSPSNKVTEKGKDVELRCDPISGHTALYWYRQSLGQGLEFLIYFQGNSAPDKSGLPSDRFSAERTGGSVSTLTIQRTQQEDSAVYLCASSLRRQGSGELFFGEGSRLTVL.

CDR3 coding DNA: TGCGCCAGCAGCCATCCTAGCGGGTCCTACAATGAGCAGTTCTTC. Translated, it gives CASSHPSGSYNEQFF. The chain couples TRBV5-1 to TRBJ2-1; 8 bases line up with TRBD2. Germline V gene sequence: CDR1 SGHRS, CDR2 YFSETQ. The CDR3 totals 15 residues. Losses at the gene ends were 4 bases for V and 1 base for J; bases not matched to a gene: 4.

CDR3 sequence: CASGLSRRGTYEQYF. The CDR3 nucleotides read TGTGCCTCAGGTCTAAGCCGACGAGGGACCTACGAGCAGTACTTC. The V gene is TRBV7-2, the J gene TRBJ2-7; possible D gene TRBD2, 5 bases. The germline V and J ends were trimmed by 11 bases and 2 bases, with 22 bases remaining between them. CDR3 length: 15 residues. CDR1 and CDR2 (germline): SGHTA, FQGNSA.

This chain links TRBV7-2 with TRBJ2-7; tentatively, D is TRBD1 (6 bases). The V gene lost 1 base and the J gene lost 6 bases, with 10 bases spanning the gap. Germline V gives CDR1 SGHTA, CDR2 FQGNSA. This CDR3 spans 13 amino acids. The CDR3 nucleotides are TGTGCCAGCAGCTTAGACAGGGTTGTCGAGCAGTACTTC. Protein product: CASSLDRVVEQYF.

The J gene is TRBJ1-1, the V gene TRBV25-1; 8 nucleotides agree with TRBD1. Germline CDR1 MGHDK, CDR2 SYGVNS. This CDR3 comprises 14 residues. V was pared by 6 bases and J by 1 base, with 4 bases of the junction left unmatched. CDR3 DNA sequence: TGTGCCAGCAGACGACAGGGGTCGAACACTGAAGCTTTCTTT. As protein: CASRRQGSNTEAFF. Complete variable domain (other parts from reference TRBV25-1 and TRBJ1-1): EADIYQTPRYLVIGTGKKITLECSQTMGHDKMYWYQQDPGMELHLIHYSYGVNSTEKGDLSSESTVSRIRTEHFPLTLESARPSHTSQYLCASRRQGSNTEAFFGQGTRLTVV.

The chain recombines TRBV19 with TRBJ2-5, with D possibly being TRBD2 (6 bases). The CDR3 extends over 15 amino acids. V dropped 1 base and J dropped 5 bases, with 14 bases sitting between them. Germline CDR1 reads LNHDA; CDR2 reads SQIVND (reference sequence). The CDR3 here is CASSIARGTRETQYF. CDR3 sequence (DNA): TGTGCCAGTAGTATAGCCCGAGGGACTCGGGAGACCCAGTACTTC.

The V gene is TRBV18, the J gene TRBJ2-3; 11 bases line up with TRBD2. Germline V gene data show CDR1 as KGHSH and CDR2 as LQKENI. The CDR3 sequence is 15 residues long. V was clipped by 6 bases and J by 2 bases; unmatched bases: 4. The CDR3 sequence: CASSGTSGFTDTQYF. The CDR3 DNA reads TGTGCCAGCTCTGGGACTAGCGGATTCACAGATACGCAGTATTTT.

This clone was seen only once. The genes are TRBV14 and TRBJ2-3; D perhaps matches TRBD2 (6 bases). V was cut by 2 bases and J by 3 bases, with 21 bases left in between. Germline assignment: CDR1 SGHDN and CDR2 FVKESK. There are 18 residues in the CDR3. CDR3 sequence (DNA): TGTGCCAGCAGCCAACCTGGAATGGGGGGATTTGGGACAGATACGCAGTATTTT. Its protein is CASSQPGMGGFGTDTQYF. The variable domain in full, completed from reference TRBV14 and TRBJ2-3, reads EAGVTQFPSHSVIEKGQTVTLRCDPISGHDNLYWYRRVMGKEIKFLLHFVKESKQDESGMPNNRFLAERTGGTYSTLKVQPAELEDSGVYFCASSQPGMGGFGTDTQYFGPGTRLTVL.

The V call is TRBV5-1, the J call TRBJ2-7; 9 bases align to TRBD1. This CDR3 contains 15 residues. With 0 bases clipped from V and 5 bases from J, the junction kept 6 bases outside the gene matches. Germline V lookup: CDR1 SGHRS, CDR2 YFSETQ. CDR3 residues: CASSLDRGPVDEQYF. The CDR3 DNA follows: TGCGCCAGCAGCTTGGACAGGGGGCCAGTGGACGAGCAGTACTTC. The full variable domain, in which reference TRBV5-1 and TRBJ2-7 provide the parts outside the CDR3, is KAGVTQTPRYLIKTRGQQVTLSCSPISGHRSVSWYQQTPGQGLQFLFEYFSETQRNKGNFPGRFSGRQFSNSRSEMNVSTLELGDSALYLCASSLDRGPVDEQYFGPGTRLTVT.

The V call is TRBV5-4, the J call TRBJ1-2, with D tentatively TRBD1 (5 bases). The CDR3 spans 15 residues. Germline loops: CDR1 SGHNT, CDR2 YYREEE (reference sequence). V dropped 4 bases and J dropped 6 bases, with 19 bases sitting between them. CDR3 in amino acids: CASSGGLSTVDGYTF. The CDR3 bases are TGTGCCAGCAGCGGGGGACTGTCGACCGTCGATGGCTACACCTTC. Together with reference TRBV5-4 and TRBJ1-2, the CDR3 gives the full variable domain: ETGVTQSPTHLIKTRGQQVTLRCSSQSGHNTVSWYQQALGQGPQFIFQYYREEENGRGNFPPRFSGLQFPNYSSELNVNALELDDSALYLCASSGGLSTVDGYTFGSGTRLTVV.

This chain connects TRBV4-1 to TRBJ2-3, with TRBD2 matching 7 bases. The CDR3 runs to 15 residues. Germline CDR1 MGHRA, CDR2 YSYEKL. Trimming at V came to 0 bases and at J to 4 bases, leaving 4 bases not matched to a gene. This CDR3 reads CASSQEGRDPDTQYF. The CDR3, as DNA: TGCGCCAGCAGCCAAGAAGGGAGGGATCCAGATACGCAGTATTTT.

The chain joins TRBV10-3 to TRBJ2-3, with 11 bases identical to TRBD2. CDR3 length: 15 residues. Germline CDR1 and CDR2: ENHRY and SYGVKD. J gave up 3 bases and V 6 bases, and 5 bases lay outside the gene matches. CDR3 DNA: TGTGCCATCAGCTCCACTAGCGGGAGTACAGATACGCAGTATTTT. It codes for CAISSTSGSTDTQYF.

The chain joins TRBV2 to TRBJ2-3; tentative D call: TRBD2 (6 bases). The CDR3 contains 15 residues. Germline V gives CDR1 SNHLY, CDR2 FYNNEI. V lost 9 bases to trimming and J lost 6 bases, with 22 bases between them. The CDR3 DNA reads TGTGCCAGTCCGGGCGGGGCCGCGGGGAAGGATACGCAGTATTTT. As protein: CASPGGAAGKDTQYF.

The chain uses TRBV7-8 and TRBJ1-6; no clear D. Germline V gene sequence: CDR1 SGHVS, CDR2 FQNEAQ. V lost 6 bases to trimming and J lost 1 base, with 16 bases between them. This CDR3 region has 17 residues. CDR3 bases: TGTGCCAGCAGATTATTATCGGGAAGGTCCTATAATTCACCCCTCCACTTT. Its protein product is CASRLLSGRSYNSPLHF.

The chain couples TRBV19 to TRBJ2-5; possible D gene TRBD2, 6 bases. Trimming removed 1 base from V and 5 bases from J, with 14 bases in between. This CDR3 has 15 residues. Germline V lookup: CDR1 LNHDA, CDR2 SQIVND (reference sequence). In nucleotides, the CDR3 is TGTGCCAGTAGTATAGGCGGTAGTCGGGGGGAGACCCAGTACTTC. This translates into CASSIGGSRGETQYF.

The V call is TRBV10-3, the J call TRBJ1-1; 7 nucleotides line up with TRBD1. The CDR3 spans 15 residues. The germline V gene encodes CDR1 ENHRY and CDR2 SYGVKD. V lost 0 bases, J lost 10 bases, and 11 bases stayed unmatched. CDR3 loop: CAISESVTGRFGAFF. The CDR3 region has the DNA TGTGCCATCAGTGAGTCGGTGACAGGGAGGTTCGGAGCTTTCTTT.

The chain employs TRBV14 and TRBJ1-1, with TRBD1 matching 12 bases. Germline CDR1 and CDR2: SGHDN and FVKESK. After removal of 4 bases from V and 5 bases from J, the junction contained 5 bases not matched to a gene. The length of the CDR3 is 15 residues. In nucleotides, the CDR3 is TGTGCCAGCAGCCGGGACAGGGGGCCGCGTACTGAAGCTTTCTTT. The encoded protein is CASSRDRGPRTEAFF.

The chain couples TRBV27 to TRBJ2-1, with a tentative D call TRBD2 (6 bases). The CDR3 is made up of 16 amino acids. The germline V gene has CDR1 MNHEY and CDR2 SMNVEV (reference sequence). V lost 5 bases to trimming and J lost 9 bases, with 23 bases between them. CDR3 DNA sequence: TGTGCCAGCAGTCCGCTCTTGGGGGGACGCGGTGGTGAGCAGTTCTTC. Translating gives CASSPLLGGRGGEQFF.

The chain couples TRBV18 to TRBJ2-1, with 8 bases lining up with TRBD2. V lost 3 bases, J lost 10 bases, and 8 bases stayed unmatched. The germline V gene encodes CDR1 KGHSH and CDR2 LQKENI. The CDR3 runs to 14 residues. The CDR3 DNA reads TGTGCCAGCTCACCGACCGGGGGGGCCGGCGAGCAGTTCTTC. It codes for CASSPTGGAGEQFF.

The chain uses TRBV9 and TRBJ2-1; TRBD1 matches at 7 bases. Germline V lookup: CDR1 SGDLS, CDR2 YYNGEE. V gave up 0 bases and J gave up 5 bases; unmatched junction bases: 5. This CDR3 has 15 amino acids. The CDR3 coding sequence is TGTGCCAGCAGCGTAGAGGGTCAGGGGGACAATGAGCAGTTCTTC. It specifies CASSVEGQGDNEQFF.